This T cell receptor (beta chain) was captured in a study of T cell repertoires in cytomegalovirus infection. TCRdb redid the calling of the reads with MiXCR, one entry per CDR3 protein. The repertoire holds approximately 700,000 distinct CDR3 sequences, with 35% to 40% as singletons. This clonotype is a singleton in its sample. At one boundary the junction diverges from the germline segment, which might be a read error. Germline CDR1 is SEHNR and CDR2 is FQNEAQ (reference sequence). There are 16 residues in the CDR3. This clonotype was sampled from a human donor in good health (CMV status not recorded). Some clones in this sample may be carry-over from other donors' samples. Material for sequencing was PBMCs. The gene calls are TRBV7-9 and TRBJ2-2, with D hard to call. CDR3 residues: CSSSLSADRGTGELFF. The CDR3 DNA follows: TGTTCCAGCAGCTTATCGGCCGACCGCGGCACCGGGGAGCTGTTTTTT.